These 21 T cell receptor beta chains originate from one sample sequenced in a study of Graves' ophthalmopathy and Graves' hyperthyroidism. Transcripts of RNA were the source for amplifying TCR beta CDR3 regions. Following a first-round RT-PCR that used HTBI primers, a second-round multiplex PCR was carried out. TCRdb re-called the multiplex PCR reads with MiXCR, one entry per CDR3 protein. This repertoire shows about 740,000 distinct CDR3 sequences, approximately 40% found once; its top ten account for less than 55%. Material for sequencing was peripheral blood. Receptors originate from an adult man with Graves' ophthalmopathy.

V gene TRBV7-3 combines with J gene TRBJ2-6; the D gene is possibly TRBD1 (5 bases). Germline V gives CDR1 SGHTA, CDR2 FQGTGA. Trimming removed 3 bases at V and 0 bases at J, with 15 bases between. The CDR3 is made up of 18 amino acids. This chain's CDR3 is CASSFIGAKSSGANVLTF. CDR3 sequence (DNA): TGTGCCAGCAGCTTTATTGGGGCGAAAAGCTCTGGGGCCAACGTCCTGACTTTC.

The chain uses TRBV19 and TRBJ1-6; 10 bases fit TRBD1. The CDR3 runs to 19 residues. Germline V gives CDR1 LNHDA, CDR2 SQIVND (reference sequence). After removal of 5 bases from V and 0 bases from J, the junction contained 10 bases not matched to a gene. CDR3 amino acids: CASSARTGTGDSYNSPLHF. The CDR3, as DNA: TGTGCCAGTAGTGCCAGAACCGGGACAGGGGACTCCTATAATTCACCCCTCCACTTT.

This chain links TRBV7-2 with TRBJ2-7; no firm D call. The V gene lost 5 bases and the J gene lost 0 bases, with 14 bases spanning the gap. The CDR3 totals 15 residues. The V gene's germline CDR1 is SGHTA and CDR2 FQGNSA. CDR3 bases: TGTGCCAGCAGCCGCCCGACTTTTAGCTCCTACGAGCAGTACTTC. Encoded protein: CASSRPTFSSYEQYF.

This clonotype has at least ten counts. The CDR3 region has the DNA TGTGCCAGCAGCTTAACGACAGGGACTAATTCACCCCTCCACTTT. Amino acid sequence: CASSLTTGTNSPLHF. The chain employs TRBV7-9 and TRBJ1-6; 7 bases align to TRBD1. Germline CDR1 SEHNR, CDR2 FQNEAQ (reference sequence). J was trimmed by 6 bases and V by 2 bases; bases with no gene match: 4. CDR3 length: 15 amino acids.

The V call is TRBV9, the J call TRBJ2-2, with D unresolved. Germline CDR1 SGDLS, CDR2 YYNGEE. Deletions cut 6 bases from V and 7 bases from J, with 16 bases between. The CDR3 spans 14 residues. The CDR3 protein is CASTTLGSDGELFF. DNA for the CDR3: TGTGCCAGCACCACTCTAGGATCCGACGGGGAGCTGTTTTTT.

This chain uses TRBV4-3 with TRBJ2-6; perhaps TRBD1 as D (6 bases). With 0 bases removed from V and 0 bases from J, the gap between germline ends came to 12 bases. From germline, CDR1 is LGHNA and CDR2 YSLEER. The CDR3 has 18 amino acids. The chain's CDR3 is CASSQDPGDTSGANVLTF. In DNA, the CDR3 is TGCGCCAGCAGCCAAGATCCAGGGGACACCTCTGGGGCCAACGTCCTGACTTTC.

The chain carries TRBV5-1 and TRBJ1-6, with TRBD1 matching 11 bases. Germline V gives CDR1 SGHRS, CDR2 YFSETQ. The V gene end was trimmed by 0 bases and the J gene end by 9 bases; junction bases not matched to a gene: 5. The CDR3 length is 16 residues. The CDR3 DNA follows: TGCGCCAGCAGCTTGGCCGGGACAGGGGGGACTTCACCCCTCCACTTT. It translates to CASSLAGTGGTSPLHF.

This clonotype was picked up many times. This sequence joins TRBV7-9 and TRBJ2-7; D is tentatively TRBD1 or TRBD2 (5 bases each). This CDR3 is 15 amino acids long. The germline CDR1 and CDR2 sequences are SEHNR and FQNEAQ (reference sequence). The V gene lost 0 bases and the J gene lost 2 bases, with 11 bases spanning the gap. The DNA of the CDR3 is TGTGCCAGCAGCTTAGCGTCTGGGGGAACCTACGAGCAGTACTTC. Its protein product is CASSLASGGTYEQYF.

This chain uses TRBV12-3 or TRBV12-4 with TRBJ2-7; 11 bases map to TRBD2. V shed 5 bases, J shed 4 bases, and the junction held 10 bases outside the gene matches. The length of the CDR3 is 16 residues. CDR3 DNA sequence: TGTGCCAGCAGTCCCCTGGCTAGCGGGGGGTTATACGAGCAGTACTTC. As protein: CASSPLASGGLYEQYF.

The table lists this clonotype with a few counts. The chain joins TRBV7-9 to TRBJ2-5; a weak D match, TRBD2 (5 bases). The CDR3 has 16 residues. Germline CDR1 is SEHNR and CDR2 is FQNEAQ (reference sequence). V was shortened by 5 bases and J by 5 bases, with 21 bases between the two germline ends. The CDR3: CASSPIAPHFQETQYF. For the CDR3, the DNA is TGTGCCAGCAGCCCGATAGCGCCCCATTTTCAGGAGACCCAGTACTTC.

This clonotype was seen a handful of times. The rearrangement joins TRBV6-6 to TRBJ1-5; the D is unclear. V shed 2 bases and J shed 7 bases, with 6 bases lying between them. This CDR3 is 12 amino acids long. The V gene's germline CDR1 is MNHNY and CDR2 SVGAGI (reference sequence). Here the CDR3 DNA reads TGTGCCAGCAGTTACGTCAGCCAGCCCCAGCATTTT. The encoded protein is CASSYVSQPQHF.

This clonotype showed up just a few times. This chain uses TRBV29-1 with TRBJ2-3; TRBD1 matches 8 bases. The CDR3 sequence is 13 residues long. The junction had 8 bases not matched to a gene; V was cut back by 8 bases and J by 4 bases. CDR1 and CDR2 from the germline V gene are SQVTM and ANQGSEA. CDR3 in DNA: TGCAGCCTTGCGGGACAGGCCTCAGATACGCAGTATTTT. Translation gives CSLAGQASDTQYF.

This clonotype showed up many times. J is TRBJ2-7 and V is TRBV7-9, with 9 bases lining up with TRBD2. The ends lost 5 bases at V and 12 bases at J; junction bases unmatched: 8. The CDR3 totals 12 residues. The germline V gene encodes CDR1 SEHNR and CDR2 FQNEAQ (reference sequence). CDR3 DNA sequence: TGTGCCAGCAGCGCGGGGGGGACCGGAGGGTACTTC. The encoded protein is CASSAGGTGGYF.

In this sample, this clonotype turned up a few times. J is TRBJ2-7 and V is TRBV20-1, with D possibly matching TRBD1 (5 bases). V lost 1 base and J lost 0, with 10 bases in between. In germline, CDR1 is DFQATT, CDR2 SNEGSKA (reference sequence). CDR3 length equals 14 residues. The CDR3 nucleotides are TGCAGTGCTAGAGGGGCGCAGGGCTCCTACGAGCAGTACTTC. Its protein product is CSARGAQGSYEQYF.

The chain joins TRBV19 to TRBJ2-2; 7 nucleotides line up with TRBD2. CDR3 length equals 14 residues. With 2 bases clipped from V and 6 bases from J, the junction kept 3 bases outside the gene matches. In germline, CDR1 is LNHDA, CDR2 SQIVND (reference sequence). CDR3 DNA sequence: TGTGCCAGTAGTATACGGGGAGGGGCCGGGGAGCTGTTTTTT. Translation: CASSIRGGAGELFF. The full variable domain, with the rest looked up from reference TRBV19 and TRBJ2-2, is DGGITQSPKYLFRKEGQNVTLSCEQNLNHDAMYWYRQDPGQGLRLIYYSQIVNDFQKGDIAEGYSVSREKKESFPLTVTSAQKNPTAFYLCASSIRGGAGELFFGEGSRLTVL.

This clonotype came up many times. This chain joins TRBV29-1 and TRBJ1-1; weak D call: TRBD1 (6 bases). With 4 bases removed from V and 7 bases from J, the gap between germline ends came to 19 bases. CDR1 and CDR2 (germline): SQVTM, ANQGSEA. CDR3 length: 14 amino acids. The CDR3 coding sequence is TGCAGCGTTGTCTTTAGGGACACCGTGGGTGAAGCTTTCTTT. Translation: CSVVFRDTVGEAFF.

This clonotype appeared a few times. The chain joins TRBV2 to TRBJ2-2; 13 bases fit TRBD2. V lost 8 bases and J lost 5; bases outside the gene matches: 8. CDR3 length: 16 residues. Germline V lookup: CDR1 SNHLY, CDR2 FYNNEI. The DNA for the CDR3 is TGTGCCAGCCGAAGGACTAGCGGGGGAGGTACCGGGGAGCTGTTTTTT. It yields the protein CASRRTSGGGTGELFF.

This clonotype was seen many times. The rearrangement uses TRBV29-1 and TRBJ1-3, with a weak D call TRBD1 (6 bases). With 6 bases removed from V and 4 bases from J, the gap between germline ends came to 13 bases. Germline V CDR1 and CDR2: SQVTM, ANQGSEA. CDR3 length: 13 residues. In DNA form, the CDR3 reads TGCAGCGTGTCAGGGGAGATCGGAAACACCATATATTTT. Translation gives CSVSGEIGNTIYF.

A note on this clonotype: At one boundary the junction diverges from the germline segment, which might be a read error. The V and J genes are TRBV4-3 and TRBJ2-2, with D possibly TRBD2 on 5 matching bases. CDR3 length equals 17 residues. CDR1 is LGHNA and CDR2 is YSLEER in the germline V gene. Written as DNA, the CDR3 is TGCGCCAGCAGCCAAGATCGAGGGCCTCTAAGTACCGGGGAGCTGTCTTTT. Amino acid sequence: CASSQDRGPLSTGELSF.

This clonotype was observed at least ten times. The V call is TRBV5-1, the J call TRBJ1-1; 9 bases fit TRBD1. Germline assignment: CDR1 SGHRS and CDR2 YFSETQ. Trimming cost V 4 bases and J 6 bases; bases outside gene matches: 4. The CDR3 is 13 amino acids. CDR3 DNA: TGCGCCAGCAGCACAGGGGGCAGGGCTGAAGCTTTCTTT. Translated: CASSTGGRAEAFF.

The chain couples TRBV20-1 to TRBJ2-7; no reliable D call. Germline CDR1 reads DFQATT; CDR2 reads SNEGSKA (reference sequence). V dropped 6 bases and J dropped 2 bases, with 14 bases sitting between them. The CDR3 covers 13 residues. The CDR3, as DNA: TGCAGTGCGGCTACTGGTAGGGCCTACGAGCAGTACTTC. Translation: CSAATGRAYEQYF.